Described below is a single T cell receptor (beta chain) sequence and its context. Its cognate antigen is unknown. Some clones are missing from TCRdb's copy, which holds only in-frame ones; the method was immunoSEQ multiplex PCR. The sample lists tens of thousands of clones, approximately 80% seen once, with more than 12% in the top ten. The data were taken from a study of T cell responses to AZD1222 COVID-19 vaccine. Study results and caveats: A rise in Spike-specific TCR breadth and depth followed two AZD1222 doses.

There are 15 residues in the CDR3. Germline-derived CDR1 and CDR2 are MGHRA and YSYEKL. The V and J ends lost 0 bases and 6 bases respectively, with 13 bases between them. The rearrangement links TRBV4-1 to TRBJ2-3; perhaps D is TRBD1 or TRBD2 (5 bases each). Sequenced material: peripheral blood, taken 28 days after the second AZD1222 dose. The receptor's source is an adult who received the AZD1222 COVID-19 vaccine. The CDR3 is CASSQDTLEGDTQYF. The CDR3 nucleotides read TGCGCCAGCAGCCAAGATACTCTCGAGGGGGATACGCAGTATTTT.